The clone carrying this T cell receptor beta chain has just one count. The data belong to a study of OX40 agonist ivuxolimab in advanced cancers. Clones were sequenced by immunoSEQ multiplex PCR, and TCRdb holds only the in-frame ones, with some missing. This sample has tens of thousands of clones, with roughly 90% found just once. From germline, CDR1 is SGHAT and CDR2 FQNNGV. The CDR3 contains 15 residues. Trimming took off 5 bases at V and 0 bases at J, with 14 bases between the two ends. This sequence joins TRBV11-2 and TRBJ2-7; D may correspond to TRBD1 or TRBD2 (7 bases each). This clonotype was obtained from an adult with an advanced solid tumor such as melanoma, head and neck, liver or kidney cancer. This sample comprised CD4+ or CD8+ T cells sorted from blood, obtained in a trial of the OX40 agonist ivuxolimab. The CDR3 reads CASSPQGGGSYEQYF. CDR3 in DNA: TGTGCCAGCAGCCCGCAGGGGGGGGGCTCCTACGAGCAGTACTTC.